This TCR beta chain emerged from a study of molecular identifiers for immune sequencing clone quantification. Study at large: Four of five splits of RNA from approximately 20,000 or 98,000 naive CD8 cells were sequenced in replicates. General study findings and limits: Among one million naive cells, spiked Jurkat TCR RNA from a single cell was reportedly detectable. In CMV-specific effectors, clones above 20 copies held over 99% of molecules; naive, under 1%.

Each library that profiled naive CD8 cells came from approximately 20,000 to 1,000,000 sorted cells with 10%, 30% or 50% RNA. Germline CDR1 reads LNHDA; CDR2 reads SQIVND (reference sequence). The germline V and J ends were trimmed by 2 bases and 6 bases, with 11 bases remaining between them. The CDR3 spans 14 residues. As concerns this clonotype: The antigen is not known.

Each CDR3 protein gets one entry after TCRdb re-called the PCR reads with MiXCR. This table holds some 100,000 distinct CDR3 sequences, 35% to 40% found once. Material: naive CD8+ T cells from blood, with Jurkat cell RNA spiked in. The subset denotes: FACS-sorted CD8+CD4-CCR7+CD45RA+ naive T cells. The sequence was obtained from a human donor in good health. Some libraries in this study had Jurkat cell RNA spiked in. The J gene is TRBJ2-1, the V gene TRBV19, with D possibly matching TRBD2 (5 bases). The CDR3 nucleotides read TGTGCCAGTAGTATATGCACTAGTGGCAATGAGCAGTTCTTC. As protein: CASSICTSGNEQFF.